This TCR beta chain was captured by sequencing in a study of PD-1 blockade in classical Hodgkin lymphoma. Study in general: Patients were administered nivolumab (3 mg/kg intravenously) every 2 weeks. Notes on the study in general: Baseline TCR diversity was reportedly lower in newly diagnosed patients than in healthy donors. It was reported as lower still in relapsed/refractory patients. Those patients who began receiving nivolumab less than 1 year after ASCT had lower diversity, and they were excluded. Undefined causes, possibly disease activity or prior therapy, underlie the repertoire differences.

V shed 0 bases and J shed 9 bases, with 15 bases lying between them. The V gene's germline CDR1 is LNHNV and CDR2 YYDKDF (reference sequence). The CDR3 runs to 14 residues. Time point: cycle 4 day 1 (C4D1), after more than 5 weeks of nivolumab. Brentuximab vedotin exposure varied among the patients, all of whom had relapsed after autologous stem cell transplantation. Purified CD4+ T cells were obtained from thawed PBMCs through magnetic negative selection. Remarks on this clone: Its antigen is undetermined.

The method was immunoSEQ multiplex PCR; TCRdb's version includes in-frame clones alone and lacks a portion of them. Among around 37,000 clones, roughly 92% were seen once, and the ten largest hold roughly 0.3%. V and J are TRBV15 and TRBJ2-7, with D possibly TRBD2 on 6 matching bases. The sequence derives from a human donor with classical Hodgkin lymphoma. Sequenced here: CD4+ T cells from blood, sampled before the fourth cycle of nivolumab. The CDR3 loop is CATSREWRDVVQYF. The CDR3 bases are TGTGCCACCAGCAGAGAATGGCGGGATGTGGTGCAGTACTTC.